A single sample gave rise to the 20 T cell receptor beta chains below, sequenced in a study of patients and donors after allogeneic stem cell transplantation. TCRdb ran MiXCR on the RT-PCR reads and lists one entry per CDR3 protein. The table lists about 230,000 distinct CDR3 sequences, around an eighth of them singletons. Sequencing input: blood, either unsorted or a sorted T cell fraction (not recorded which). The receptors originated from a human donor who was either an allogeneic HSCT recipient or a stem cell or donor lymphocyte infusion donor (not recorded which). It is not recorded whose cells these are; they may come from a transplant donor.

This chain links TRBV6-2 or TRBV6-3 with TRBJ2-3; D perhaps matches TRBD2 (6 bases). V was pared by 6 bases and J by 2 bases, with 9 bases between. Germline values: CDR1 MNHEY, CDR2 SVGEGT. The CDR3 runs 13 residues. The CDR3 reads CASRRDHTDTQYF. CDR3 in DNA: TGTGCCAGCAGGCGGGACCACACAGATACGCAGTATTTT.

V and J are TRBV7-2 and TRBJ1-4; the D is unclear. Trimming pared 5 bases from V and 3 bases from J, leaving 13 bases between. The CDR3 totals 15 residues. Germline V gene lookup returns CDR1 SGHTA and CDR2 FQGNSA. CDR3 protein: CASSPGETSNEKLFF. In DNA form, the CDR3 reads TGTGCCAGCAGCCCAGGTGAAACATCTAATGAAAAACTGTTTTTT.

The rearrangement uses TRBV30 and TRBJ2-7; possibly TRBD2 for D (6 bases). CDR3 length: 13 residues. With 5 bases removed from V and 9 bases from J, the gap between germline ends came to 20 bases. Per germline, CDR1 GTSNPN and CDR2 SVGIG (reference sequence). CDR3 in DNA: TGTGCCTGGGACCATACGGGACTCCCAGGGCAGTACTTC. Translated: CAWDHTGLPGQYF.

The J gene is TRBJ1-4, the V gene TRBV2; D is unclear. This CDR3 comprises 12 residues. Trimming removed 5 bases from V and 6 bases from J, with 7 bases in between. CDR1 is SNHLY, CDR2 FYNNEI, per germline. The CDR3 DNA reads as TGTGCCAGCAGTCAGGAGGATGAAAAACTGTTTTTT. Translating gives CASSQEDEKLFF.

The V call is TRBV7-9, the J call TRBJ2-3; D is undetermined. Germline V CDR1 and CDR2: SEHNR, FQNEAQ (reference sequence). This CDR3 is 15 amino acids long. The V and J ends lost 1 base and 6 bases respectively, with 14 bases between them. The DNA of the CDR3 is TGTGCCAGCAGCTTAGGATTGACCTTGGGGGATACGCAGTATTTT. Its translation is CASSLGLTLGDTQYF.

This clonotype showed up just a few times. The chain couples TRBV5-1 to TRBJ1-6; no clear D gene. Germline values: CDR1 SGHRS, CDR2 YFSETQ. The CDR3 has 15 residues. V shed 0 bases and J shed 7 bases, with 11 bases lying between them. The CDR3 DNA follows: TGCGCCAGCAGCTTGGAGCAGTCTGGGAATTCACCCCTCCACTTT. Protein product: CASSLEQSGNSPLHF.

V and J are TRBV10-3 and TRBJ2-2; 10 bases align to TRBD1. The CDR3 has 15 residues. With V trimmed by 2 bases and J by 6 bases, 3 bases remained unmatched. The germline V gene has CDR1 ENHRY and CDR2 SYGVKD. The CDR3 region is CAISERQGAPGELFF. The CDR3 coding sequence is TGTGCCATCAGTGAGAGACAGGGGGCTCCCGGGGAGCTGTTTTTT.

In this sample, this clonotype turned up many times. The V and J genes are TRBV5-1 and TRBJ1-4; 7 bases are shared with TRBD1. V shed 4 bases and J 0 bases; nucleotides not matched to a gene: 3. Germline CDR1 reads SGHRS; CDR2 reads YFSETQ. The CDR3 runs 15 residues. The CDR3 DNA sequence: TGCGCCAGCAGCGACAGGGAATCAACTAATGAAAAACTGTTTTTT. As protein: CASSDRESTNEKLFF. The complete variable domain, with remaining parts taken from reference TRBV5-1 and TRBJ1-4, reads KAGVTQTPRYLIKTRGQQVTLSCSPISGHRSVSWYQQTPGQGLQFLFEYFSETQRNKGNFPGRFSGRQFSNSRSEMNVSTLELGDSALYLCASSDRESTNEKLFFGSGTQLSVL.

This clonotype was counted many times. CDR3 bases: TGTGCCAGCATCCGGGGGAATCAGCCCCAGCATTTT. It encodes CASIRGNQPQHF. The J gene is TRBJ1-5, the V gene TRBV28, with D possibly TRBD1 on 5 matching bases. The CDR3 is 12 residues long. Looked up from germline, CDR1 is MDHEN and CDR2 is SYDVKM. V was trimmed by 7 bases and J by 4 bases, leaving 8 bases between them.

This clonotype has more than one count but fewer than ten. The rearrangement links TRBV2 to TRBJ1-2; D unclear. Germline CDR1 SNHLY, CDR2 FYNNEI. V lost 10 bases, J lost 6 bases, and 15 bases lay in between. The CDR3 loop spans 12 amino acids. CDR3 protein: CAISAARNGYTF. For the CDR3, the DNA is TGTGCCATCTCGGCGGCGAGAAATGGCTACACCTTC. The full variable domain, completed using reference TRBV2 and TRBJ1-2, is EPEVTQTPSHQVTQMGQEVILRCVPISNHLYFYWYRQILGQKVEFLVSFYNNEISEKSEIFDDQFSVERPDGSNFTLKIRSTKLEDSAMYFCAISAARNGYTFGSGTRLTVV.

This clonotype was seen many times. V usage is TRBV5-1 and J usage is TRBJ2-1, with 10 bases identical to TRBD2. Trimming cost V 4 bases and J 12 bases; bases outside gene matches: 4. The CDR3 extends over 12 amino acids. The germline V gene encodes CDR1 SGHRS and CDR2 YFSETQ. As DNA, the CDR3 is TGCGCCAGCAGCGCGAGCGGGAGGGGGCAGTTCTTC. Encoded protein: CASSASGRGQFF.

This clonotype showed up just a few times. The rearrangement links TRBV7-2 to TRBJ2-3, with 7 bases identical to TRBD1. Germline V gene data show CDR1 as SGHTA and CDR2 as FQGNSA. The V and J ends lost 6 bases and 5 bases, in that order; junction bases with no gene match: 8. The CDR3 sequence is 14 residues long. CDR3 in amino acids: CASSNGDRVDTQYF. The CDR3 nucleotides are TGTGCCAGCAGTAATGGGGACAGAGTAGATACGCAGTATTTT.

The chain uses TRBV3-1 and TRBJ2-1, with a tentative D call TRBD1 (6 bases). The CDR3 is 18 amino acids. The V and J ends lost 0 bases and 4 bases respectively, with 19 bases between them. CDR1 LGHDT and CDR2 YNNKEL come from the germline V gene (reference sequence). In DNA form, the CDR3 reads TGTGCCAGCAGCCAAGATACAGGGATCGGCGGATATTACAATGAGCAGTTCTTC. Translation gives CASSQDTGIGGYYNEQFF.

This clonotype was detected many times. Here the CDR3 reads CASSSPGPSNTGELFF. The CDR3 region has the DNA TGTGCCAGCAGTTCCCCCGGACCGTCGAACACCGGGGAGCTGTTTTTT. This chain joins TRBV12-3 or TRBV12-4 and TRBJ2-2, with unresolved D. This CDR3 is built from 16 residues. V lost 4 bases to trimming and J lost 0 bases, with 12 bases between them.

This clonotype is a singleton in its sample. One end of the junction is discordant with germline, which a read error may explain. The rearrangement links TRBV3-1 to TRBJ1-2, with D unresolved. CDR1 and CDR2 from the germline V gene are LGHDT and YNNKEL (reference sequence). This CDR3 has 11 amino acids. CDR3 coding DNA: TGTGCCAGCAGCCAAGGGACCGCCGGCAACTTC. This gives the protein CASSQGTAGNF.

The V and J genes are TRBV18 and TRBJ2-2, with a tentative D call TRBD2 (5 bases). The CDR3 runs 12 residues. Germline assignment: CDR1 KGHSH and CDR2 LQKENI. With 2 bases removed from V and 13 bases from J, the gap between germline ends came to 11 bases. In DNA, the CDR3 is TGTGCCAGCTCACCAAGTCGCGGGCGGCTGTTTTTT. It yields the protein CASSPSRGRLFF. Full variable domain (outside the CDR3, taken from reference TRBV18 and TRBJ2-2): NAGVMQNPRHLVRRRGQEARLRCSPMKGHSHVYWYRQLPEEGLKFMVYLQKENIIDESGMPKERFSAEFPKEGPSILRIQQVVRGDSAAYFCASSPSRGRLFFGEGSRLTVL.

This clonotype was detected only a few times. It is unclear where the CDR3 begins or ends on the DNA, so no DNA is shown, and the CDR3 is as TCRdb lists it. The J gene is TRBJ2-1, the V gene TRBV7-3; TRBD1, as called in the table, went unchecked against the DNA. Germline-derived CDR1 and CDR2 are SGHTA and FQGTGA. The CDR3 is 15 amino acids in total, end residues counted. The CDR3: CASSLVGQGSQVLFF.

A few counts support this clonotype. The V gene is TRBV21-1, the J gene TRBJ2-5; the table gives TRBD1 as D, unverified against the DNA. TRBV21-1 is described as a pseudogene. The CDR3 totals 19 residues. The CDR3 protein is CASSPPRGSQRSHQETQYF. In DNA, the CDR3 is TGTGCCAGCAGCCCCCCCCGAGGGTCTCAGCGGAGTCACCAAGAGACCCAGTACTTC.

The chain combines TRBV7-2 with TRBJ2-3, with a weak D call TRBD2 (5 bases). Trimming pared 0 bases from V and 5 bases from J, leaving 21 bases between. The CDR3 is made up of 18 amino acids. Germline CDR1 and CDR2: SGHTA and FQGNSA. CDR3 amino acids: CASSLAASRTMKGDTQYF. The CDR3 DNA is TGTGCCAGCAGCTTAGCCGCTAGCCGCACCATGAAAGGAGATACGCAGTATTTT.

The V and J genes are TRBV5-1 and TRBJ1-1; the match to TRBD1 covers 7 bases. The CDR3 spans 17 residues. Germline lookup yields CDR1 SGHRS and CDR2 YFSETQ. Trimming at V came to 4 bases and at J to 3 bases, leaving 15 bases not matched to a gene. CDR3 nucleotides: TGCGCCAGCAGCCCCCGGAGAGGCCAGGGGGGGGACACTGAAGCTTTCTTT. It is translated as CASSPRRGQGGDTEAFF. Looking up the rest from reference TRBV5-1 and TRBJ1-1 gives the full variable domain: KAGVTQTPRYLIKTRGQQVTLSCSPISGHRSVSWYQQTPGQGLQFLFEYFSETQRNKGNFPGRFSGRQFSNSRSEMNVSTLELGDSALYLCASSPRRGQGGDTEAFFGQGTRLTVV.